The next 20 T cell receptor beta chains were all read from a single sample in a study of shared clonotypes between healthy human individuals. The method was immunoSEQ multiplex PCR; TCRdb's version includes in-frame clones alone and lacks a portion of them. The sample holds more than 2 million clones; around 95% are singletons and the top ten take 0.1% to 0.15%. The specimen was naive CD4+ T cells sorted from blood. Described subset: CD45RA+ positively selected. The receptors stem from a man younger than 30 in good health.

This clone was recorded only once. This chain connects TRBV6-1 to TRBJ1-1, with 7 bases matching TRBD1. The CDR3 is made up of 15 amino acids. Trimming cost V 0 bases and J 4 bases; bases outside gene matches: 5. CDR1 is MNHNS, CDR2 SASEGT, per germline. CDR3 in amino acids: CASSEAPWDSTEAFF. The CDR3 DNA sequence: TGTGCCAGCAGTGAAGCGCCATGGGACAGCACTGAAGCTTTCTTT.

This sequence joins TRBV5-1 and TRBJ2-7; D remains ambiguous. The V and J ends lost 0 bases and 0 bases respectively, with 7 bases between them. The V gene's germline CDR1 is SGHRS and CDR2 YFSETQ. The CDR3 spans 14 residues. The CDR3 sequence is CASSLVASSYEQYF. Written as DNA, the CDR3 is TGCGCCAGCAGCTTGGTTGCCAGCTCCTACGAGCAGTACTTC.

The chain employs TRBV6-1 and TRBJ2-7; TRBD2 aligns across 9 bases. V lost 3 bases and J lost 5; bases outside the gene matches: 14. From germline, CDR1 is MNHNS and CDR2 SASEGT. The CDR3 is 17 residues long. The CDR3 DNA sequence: TGTGCCAGCAGTGAGGGAGCGGGAGGACTCGTGAGGGACGAGCAGTACTTC. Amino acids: CASSEGAGGLVRDEQYF.

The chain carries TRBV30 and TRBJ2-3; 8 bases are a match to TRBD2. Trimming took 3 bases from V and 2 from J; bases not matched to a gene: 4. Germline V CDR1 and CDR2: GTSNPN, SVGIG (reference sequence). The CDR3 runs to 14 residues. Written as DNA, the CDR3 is TGTGCCTGGAGCAGCGGGAGAATCACAGATACGCAGTATTTT. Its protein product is CAWSSGRITDTQYF.

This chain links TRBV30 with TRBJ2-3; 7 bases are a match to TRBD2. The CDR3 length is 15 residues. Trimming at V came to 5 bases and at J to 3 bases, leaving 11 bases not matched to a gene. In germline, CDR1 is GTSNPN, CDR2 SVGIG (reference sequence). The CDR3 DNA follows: TGTGCCTGGGTGAGGGGAGGGAGACGTACAGATACGCAGTATTTT. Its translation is CAWVRGGRRTDTQYF.

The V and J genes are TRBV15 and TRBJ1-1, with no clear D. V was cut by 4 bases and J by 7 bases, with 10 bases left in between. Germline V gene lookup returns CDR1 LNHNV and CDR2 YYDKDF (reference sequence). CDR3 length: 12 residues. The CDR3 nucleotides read TGTGCCACCAGCATCTTAGGTTTTGAAGCTTTCTTT. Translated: CATSILGFEAFF.

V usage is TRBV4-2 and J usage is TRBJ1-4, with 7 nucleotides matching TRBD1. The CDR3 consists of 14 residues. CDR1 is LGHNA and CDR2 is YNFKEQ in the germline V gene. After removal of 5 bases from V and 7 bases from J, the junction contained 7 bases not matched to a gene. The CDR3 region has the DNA TGTGCCAGCAGCAACCAGGGGGATGGTGAAAAACTGTTTTTT. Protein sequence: CASSNQGDGEKLFF.

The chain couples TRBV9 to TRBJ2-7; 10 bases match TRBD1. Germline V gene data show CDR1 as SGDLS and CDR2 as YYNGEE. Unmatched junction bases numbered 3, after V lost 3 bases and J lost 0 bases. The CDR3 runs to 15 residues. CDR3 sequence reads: CASSARDRGSYEQYF. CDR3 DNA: TGTGCCAGCAGCGCCCGGGACAGGGGCTCCTACGAGCAGTACTTC.

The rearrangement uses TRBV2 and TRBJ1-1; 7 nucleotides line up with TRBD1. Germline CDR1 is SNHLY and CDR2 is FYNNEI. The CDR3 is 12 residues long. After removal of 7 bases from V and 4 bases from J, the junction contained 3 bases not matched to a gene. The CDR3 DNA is TGTGCCAGCAATGGGGACAGCACTGAAGCTTTCTTT. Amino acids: CASNGDSTEAFF.

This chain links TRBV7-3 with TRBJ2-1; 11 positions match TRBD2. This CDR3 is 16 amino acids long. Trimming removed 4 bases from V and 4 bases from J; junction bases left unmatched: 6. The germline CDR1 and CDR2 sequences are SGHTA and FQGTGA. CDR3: CASSSNLAGGYNEQFF. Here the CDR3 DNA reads TGTGCCAGCAGCTCGAATCTAGCGGGGGGTTACAATGAGCAGTTCTTC.

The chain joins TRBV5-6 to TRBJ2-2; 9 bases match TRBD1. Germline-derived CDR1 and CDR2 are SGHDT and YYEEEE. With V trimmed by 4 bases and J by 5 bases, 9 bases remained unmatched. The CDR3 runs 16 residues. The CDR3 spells CASSPDTGGVTGELFF. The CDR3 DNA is TGTGCCAGCAGCCCTGATACAGGGGGCGTAACCGGGGAGCTGTTTTTT.

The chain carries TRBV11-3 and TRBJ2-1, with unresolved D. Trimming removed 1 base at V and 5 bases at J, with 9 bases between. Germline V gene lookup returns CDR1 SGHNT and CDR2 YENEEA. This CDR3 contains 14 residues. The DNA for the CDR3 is TGTGCCAGCAGCTTAGGACGTGCCGACAATGAGCAGTTCTTC. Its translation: CASSLGRADNEQFF.

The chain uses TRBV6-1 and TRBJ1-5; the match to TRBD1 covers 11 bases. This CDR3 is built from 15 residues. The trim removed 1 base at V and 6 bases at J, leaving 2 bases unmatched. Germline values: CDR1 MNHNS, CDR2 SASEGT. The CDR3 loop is CASSEGGTGGQPQHF. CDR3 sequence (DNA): TGTGCCAGCAGTGAAGGTGGGACAGGGGGTCAGCCCCAGCATTTT.

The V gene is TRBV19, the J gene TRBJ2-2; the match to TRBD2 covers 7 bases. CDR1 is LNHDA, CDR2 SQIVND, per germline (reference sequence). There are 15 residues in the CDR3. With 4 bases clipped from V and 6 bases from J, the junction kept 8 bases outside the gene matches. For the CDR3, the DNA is TGTGCCAGTAGTAGCCCGGGACTACCCTCCGGGGAGCTGTTTTTT. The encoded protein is CASSSPGLPSGELFF.

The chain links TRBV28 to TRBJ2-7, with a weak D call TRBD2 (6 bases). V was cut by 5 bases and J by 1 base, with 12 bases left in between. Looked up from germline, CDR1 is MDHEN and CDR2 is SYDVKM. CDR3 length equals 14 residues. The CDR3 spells CASSPPRGSYEQYF. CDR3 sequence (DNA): TGTGCCAGCAGTCCCCCGCGGGGATCCTACGAGCAGTACTTC.

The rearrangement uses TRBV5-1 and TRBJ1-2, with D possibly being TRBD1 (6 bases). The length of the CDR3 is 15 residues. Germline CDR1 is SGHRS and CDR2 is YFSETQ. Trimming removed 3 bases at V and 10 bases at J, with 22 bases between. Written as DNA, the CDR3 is TGCGCCAGCAGCTCTAAACAGGGAATGGTTCATGACTACACCTTC. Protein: CASSSKQGMVHDYTF.

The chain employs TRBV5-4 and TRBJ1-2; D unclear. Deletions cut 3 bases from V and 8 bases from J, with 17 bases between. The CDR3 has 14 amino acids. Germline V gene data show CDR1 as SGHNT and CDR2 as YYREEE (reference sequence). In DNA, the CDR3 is TGTGCCAGCAGCTCATCAGGCCTCCTCGGGGGCTACACCTTC. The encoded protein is CASSSSGLLGGYTF.

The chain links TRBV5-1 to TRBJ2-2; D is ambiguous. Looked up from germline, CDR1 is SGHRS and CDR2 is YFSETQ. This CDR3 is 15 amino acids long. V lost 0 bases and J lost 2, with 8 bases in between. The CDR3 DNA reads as TGCGCCAGCAGCTTGGGGTCTGGAAACACCGGGGAGCTGTTTTTT. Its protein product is CASSLGSGNTGELFF.

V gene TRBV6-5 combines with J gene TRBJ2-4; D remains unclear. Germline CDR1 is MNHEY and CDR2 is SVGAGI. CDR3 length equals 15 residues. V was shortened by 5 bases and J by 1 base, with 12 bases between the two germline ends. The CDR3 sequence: CASSPQLGAKNIQYF. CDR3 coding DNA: TGTGCCAGCAGTCCCCAGTTAGGGGCCAAAAACATTCAGTACTTC.

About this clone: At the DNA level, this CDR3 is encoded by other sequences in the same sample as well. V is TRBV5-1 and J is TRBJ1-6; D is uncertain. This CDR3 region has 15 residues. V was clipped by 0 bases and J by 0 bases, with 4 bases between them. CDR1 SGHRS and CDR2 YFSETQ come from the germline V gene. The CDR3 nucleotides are TGCGCCAGCAGCTTGGAAGGCTCCTATAATTCACCCCTCCACTTT. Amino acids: CASSLEGSYNSPLHF.